Below are 6 T cell receptor beta chains sequenced from a single sample in a study of cytomegalovirus exposure and HLA in healthy donors. In the PCR, 60 Vbeta and 13 Jbeta primers were used. TCRdb keeps only in-frame clones here, not all; method: immunoSEQ multiplex PCR. The table includes about 200,000 clones, roughly 80% detected once. The sample taken for sequencing was PBMCs. The origin of the receptors is a girl between 10 and 17 years old in good health and CMV-seronegative.

This sequence joins TRBV30 and TRBJ2-2; the D gene is possibly TRBD1 (5 bases). This CDR3 is built from 12 residues. V gave up 5 bases and J gave up 7 bases, with 11 bases separating them. Germline loops: CDR1 GTSNPN, CDR2 SVGIG (reference sequence). This CDR3 reads CAWGQGIGELFF. CDR3 coding DNA: TGTGCCTGGGGGCAGGGAATCGGGGAGCTGTTTTTT.

The chain joins TRBV7-9 to TRBJ2-1, with TRBD1 identical over 10 bases. CDR1 and CDR2 from the germline V gene are SEHNR and FQNEAQ (reference sequence). The V segment lost 5 bases and the J segment 7 bases; nucleotides outside the gene matches: 8. The CDR3 is 15 amino acids. The CDR3, as DNA: TGTGCCAGCAGCCCGGGACAGGGGAGAGGGAATGAGCAGTTCTTC. This sequence encodes CASSPGQGRGNEQFF.

The J gene is TRBJ2-3, the V gene TRBV19; tentative D call: TRBD2 (6 bases). The V and J ends lost 9 bases and 0 bases respectively, with 13 bases between them. The CDR3 runs 14 residues. Germline-derived CDR1 and CDR2 are LNHDA and SQIVND (reference sequence). This CDR3 is CASRETPSTDTQYF. CDR3 DNA sequence: TGTGCCAGCCGGGAGACACCTAGCACAGATACGCAGTATTTT.

The chain uses TRBV19 and TRBJ1-2; D gene uncertain. Trimming removed 5 bases at V and 6 bases at J, with 19 bases between. CDR1 is LNHDA, CDR2 SQIVND, per germline (reference sequence). CDR3 size: 15 residues. For the CDR3, the DNA is TGTGCCAGTAGTGAGGCTGTGGAGGGTGTAAATGGCTACACCTTC. This codes for CASSEAVEGVNGYTF.

The chain is built from TRBV25-1 and TRBJ2-7; possibly TRBD2 for D (6 bases). The germline V gene has CDR1 MGHDK and CDR2 SYGVNS. The V and J ends lost 1 base and 3 bases respectively, with 19 bases between them. CDR3 size: 17 residues. The CDR3 reads CASSESQGGYRVYEQYF. The CDR3, as DNA: TGTGCCAGCAGTGAATCTCAAGGAGGGTATAGAGTCTACGAGCAGTACTTC.

The chain carries TRBV2 and TRBJ1-2; a possible D gene is TRBD1 (5 bases). V shed 4 bases and J shed 7 bases, with 13 bases lying between them. This CDR3 comprises 13 residues. Germline assignment: CDR1 SNHLY and CDR2 FYNNEI. The CDR3 loop is CASSARQGGGYTF. CDR3 DNA: TGTGCCAGCAGTGCTCGTCAGGGAGGTGGCTACACCTTC.